The source of this TCR beta chain is a study of OX40 agonist ivuxolimab in advanced cancers. Germline V gene sequence: CDR1 SGHRS, CDR2 YFSETQ. The CDR3 has 16 amino acids. With V trimmed by 0 bases and J by 5 bases, 10 bases remained unmatched. Sequencing was performed with immunoSEQ multiplex PCR; in TCRdb, only in-frame clones are kept and a portion is missing. Here the sample spans tens of thousands of clones, 83% being singletons. The sequencing used CD4+ or CD8+ T cells sorted from blood, collected in a trial of the OX40 agonist ivuxolimab. The source is an adult with an advanced solid tumor such as melanoma, head and neck, liver or kidney cancer. The V call is TRBV5-1, the J call TRBJ2-7, with 8 bases identical to TRBD2. Here the CDR3 DNA reads TGCGCCAGCAGCTTGGCCACAGCGGGAGAGCTTAACGAGCAGTACTTC. Translated, it gives CASSLATAGELNEQYF.